The 30 T cell receptor delta chains reported below all come from one sample, sequenced in a study of γδ T cells in repeated Plasmodium falciparum infection. Gammadelta T cells were flow-sorted from PBMC into Vgamma9/Vdelta2+ and Vdelta2-negative populations for bulk analysis. TCRdb reanalysed the multiplex PCR reads with CATT. The table has around 50,000 delta-chain clones, 1.7% seen once. Specimen: gamma-delta T cells from blood. Every receptor here comes from a pool of human donors (malaria-infected and uninfected, not separated).

This clone occurred a few times. TCRdb has a much larger clone's protein, which differs at residue 16 from the translation of this DNA, likely because of a read error; what is shown is the protein translated from the DNA. The CDR3 DNA reads TGTGCTCTTGGGGGGGGCCTTCCTCGCCTCCGCACCGATAAACTCACCTTT. This codes for CALGGGLPRLRTDKLTF. V gene TRDV1 was called; the J gene was not; the listed D gene, TRDD2, was not tested against the DNA. Germline loops: CDR1 TSWWSYY, CDR2 QGS. The CDR3 has 17 amino acids.

There are a few counts of this clone. It is likely a read error: a sequence one base away is far more abundant. Other DNA sequences in this sample translate to the same CDR3. The chain uses TRDV2 and TRDJ3; 10 bases agree with TRDD3. TCRdb records no J gene; here it was assigned by comparing the DNA to germline. With 3 bases clipped from V and 4 bases from J, the junction kept 17 bases outside the gene matches. The germline V gene has CDR1 GEAIGNYY and CDR2 EKD. The length of the CDR3 is 21 residues. CDR3 sequence: CACDSPGTGGYAGWDTRQMFF. The CDR3 bases are TGTGCCTGTGACTCCCCGGGAACCGGGGGATACGCGGGATGGGACACCCGACAGATGTTTTTC.

This clone has a count of ten or more. A read error likely explains this, since a far larger clone differs by one base. The sample holds other DNA sequences that translate to the same CDR3. The J gene is TRDJ1, the V gene TRDV2; the match to TRDD3 covers 10 bases. This CDR3 region has 19 residues. Per the germline V gene, CDR1 is GEAIGNYY and CDR2 is EKD. V was clipped by 0 bases and J by 1 base; unmatched bases: 13. The CDR3 DNA reads TGTGCCTGTGACACCCTGCCTCCCGGGGGATACGGAAGCACCGATAAACTCATCTTT. This codes for CACDTLPPGGYGSTDKLIF.

The sample holds many counts of this clone. The protein TCRdb lists belongs to a much larger clone and differs from this DNA's translation at residue 3, which points to a read error; the protein shown is made from the DNA. CDR3 nucleotides: TGTGCCCTTCGAAGGTCCCTTTACTGGGGGACCCACCGATCCGATAAACTCATCTTT. This translates into CALRRSLYWGTHRSDKLIF. V is TRDV3 and J is TRDJ1; 9 bases are a match to TRDD3. The CDR3 totals 19 residues. The J segment lost 3 bases and the V segment lost 5 bases, leaving 25 bases of the junction unmatched. CDR1 is TVYSNPD and CDR2 is GDNSRS in the germline V gene (reference sequence).

For this clone: The protein given by TCRdb reflects a much larger clone and differs at residue 13 from this DNA's translation, likely from a read error; the protein shown is the DNA's translation. The V gene is TRDV1, the J gene TRDJ1, with 8 bases that match TRDD2. The germline V gene encodes CDR1 TSWWSYY and CDR2 QGS. The CDR3 consists of 19 residues. J lost 1 base, V lost 0 bases, and 13 bases had no gene match. CDR3 residues: CALGELHLPTKGPTDKLIF. CDR3 in DNA: TGTGCTCTTGGGGAACTTCATCTTCCTACGAAGGGTCCCACCGATAAACTCATCTTT.

Sample share makes this clone medium-sized. This specimen includes other DNA sequences encoding the same CDR3. This chain links TRDV2 with TRDJ1, with TRDD3 identical over 8 bases. The ends lost 4 bases at V and 0 bases at J; junction bases unmatched: 18. The CDR3 extends over 19 amino acids. Germline assignment: CDR1 GEAIGNYY and CDR2 EKD. The CDR3 DNA follows: TGTGCCTGTGATTATGGAGGGATACGCAAGCTTTTACACACCGATAAACTCATCTTT. Its protein is CACDYGGIRKLLHTDKLIF.

In this sample, this clone turned up a few times. Translating this DNA gives a protein that differs at residue 13 from the TCRdb one, which belongs to a much larger clone; a read error is likely, and the protein shown is this translation. The chain employs TRDV1 and TRDJ1; unclear D gene. This CDR3 is 18 amino acids long. Looked up from germline, CDR1 is TSWWSYY and CDR2 is QGS. V lost 2 bases to trimming and J lost 4 bases, with 23 bases between them. The CDR3 is CALGEYVASAPYIDKLIF. The CDR3 nucleotides read TGTGCTCTTGGGGAATACGTAGCTTCGGCCCCGTACATCGATAAACTCATCTTT.

This clone was seen a few times. The mismatch at residue 15 between this DNA's translation and the TCRdb protein of a much larger clone likely reflects a read error; the protein shown is translated from the DNA. The chain carries TRDV1 and TRDJ4; a possible D gene is TRDD2 (5 bases). The germline gives CDR1 TSWWSYY, CDR2 QGS. CDR3 size: 18 residues. DNA for the CDR3: TGTGCTCTTGGGGAACTTACCCTACGGCGCTACGCAGTCAGAACCCTGATCTTT. Protein sequence: CALGELTLRRYAVRTLIF.

A remark on this clone: Only one base separates this from a far larger clonotype, so it likely reflects a read error. Other DNA variants within this sample encode the same CDR3. This chain joins TRDV1 and TRDJ1, with TRDD3 matching 10 bases. The germline gives CDR1 TSWWSYY, CDR2 QGS. There are 26 residues in the CDR3. CDR3 sequence reads: CALGELGVKGFSTGGFSHLYTDKLIF. Written as DNA, the CDR3 is TGTGCTCTTGGTGAACTAGGAGTCAAAGGCTTTTCGACTGGGGGATTCTCACACCTGTACACCGATAAACTCATCTTT.

This clone was counted between two and nine times. TCRdb's entry gives the protein of a much larger clone, which mismatches this DNA's translation at residue 15, likely from a read error; the protein reported here is translated from the DNA. Distinct nucleotide sequences in the sample also encode this CDR3. The chain joins TRDV2 to TRDJ3; TRDD3 agrees at 7 bases. CDR3 length: 21 residues. Germline CDR1 is GEAIGNYY and CDR2 is EKD. CDR3 DNA: TGTGCCTGTGACAAGAGGAGCTGGGGGTTCCTTAAGACCTGGGCCACCCGGCAGATGTTTTTC. Its translation is CACDKRSWGFLKTWATRQMFF.

With respect to this clone: The protein in TCRdb stems from a much larger clone and differs at residue 18 from this DNA's translation, likely a read error; here the protein is translated from the DNA. CDR3 sequence: CALGEFPFLHLGDTIADQLIF. The CDR3 DNA follows: TGTGCTCTTGGGGAATTCCCGTTCCTCCATCTGGGGGATACCATTGCCGATCAACTCATCTTT. The chain links TRDV1 to TRDJ1; 11 bases are a match to TRDD3. CDR1 TSWWSYY and CDR2 QGS come from the germline V gene. The CDR3 is 21 residues long.

There are a few counts of this clone. The protein given by TCRdb reflects a much larger clone and differs at residue 13 from this DNA's translation, likely from a read error; the protein shown is the DNA's translation. V usage is TRDV1 and J usage is TRDJ1, with D perhaps TRDD2 (6 bases). Germline CDR1 reads TSWWSYY; CDR2 reads QGS. Trimming cost V 4 bases and J 3 bases, with 24 bases left between them. The CDR3 runs to 18 residues. CDR3 in amino acids: CALGGGYIGGSYADKLIF. DNA of the CDR3: TGTGCTCTTGGGGGAGGATATATTGGTGGGTCCTACGCCGATAAACTCATCTTT.

There are many counts of this clone. TCRdb attributes to this sequence the protein of a much larger clone, which differs from the DNA translation at residue 7; a read error is likely, and the protein displayed is translated from the DNA. This chain uses TRDV2 with TRDJ1; 8 bases map to TRDD3. In the absence of a J gene in TCRdb, the DNA was matched to germline to assign it here. V was pared by 0 bases and J by 3 bases, with 8 bases of the junction left unmatched. This CDR3 contains 16 residues. Germline lookup yields CDR1 GEAIGNYY and CDR2 EKD. This chain's CDR3 is CACDTVVGYASDKLIF. DNA of the CDR3: TGTGCCTGTGACACCGTTGTGGGATACGCATCCGATAAACTCATCTTT.

The table lists this clone with many counts. This likely stems from a read error, as it lies one base from a far larger clone. Other nucleotide sequences from this sample produce the same CDR3. The CDR3 loop is CALGELVFLLQGVYTDKLIF. The CDR3 nucleotides read TGTGCCCTTGGGGAGCTGGTTTTTTTGTTACAAGGGGTCTACACCGATAAACTCATCTTT. V and J are TRDV1 and TRDJ1; D perhaps matches TRDD3 (5 bases). The J gene was missing in TCRdb and was found by matching the end of the DNA to germline. CDR1 is TSWWSYY and CDR2 is QGS in the germline V gene. CDR3 length: 20 residues.

Concerning this clone itself: This likely traces to a read error, being one base from a far larger clone. Other DNA sequences in the same sample also yield this CDR3. The chain couples TRDV1 to TRDJ1; possibly TRDD2 or TRDD3 for D (9 bases each). CDR1 is TSWWSYY and CDR2 is QGS in the germline V gene. The CDR3 spans 26 residues. The CDR3 loop reads CALGEAGPSYGRSTGGPRWVTDKLIF. The CDR3 coding sequence is TGTGCTCTTGGGGAAGCGGGGCCTTCCTACGGGAGGAGTACTGGGGGACCCCGTTGGGTCACCGATAAGCTCATCTTT.

This clone was detected a few times. A far larger clone lies a single base away; this is likely a read error. The same CDR3 arises from other DNA sequences in this sample as well. The chain combines TRDV1 with TRDJ1; the D call may be TRDD2 or TRDD3 (5 bases each). CDR1 and CDR2 (germline): TSWWSYY, QGS. This CDR3 is 17 amino acids long. The CDR3 reads CALGELPSYIFTDKLIF. CDR3 sequence (DNA): TGTGCCCTTGGGGAACTTCCATCATATATCTTCACCGATAAACTCATCTTT.

Points on this clone: A far bigger clonotype differs at one base, so this is likely a read error. Other DNA sequences in the same sample also yield this CDR3. The V gene is TRDV1, the J gene TRDJ1; TRDD3 is a possible D gene (8 bases). The CDR3 runs 24 residues. V dropped 9 bases and J dropped 1 base, with 45 bases sitting between them. Germline CDR1 is TSWWSYY and CDR2 is QGS. CDR3 DNA sequence: TGTGCTCTCGGCCGATCAAAGATTCCTGCCTTCCTTCGGGGGATAGGAGGGGGCACCGATAAACTCATCTTT. Translated: CALGRSKIPAFLRGIGGGTDKLIF.

This clone was observed at least ten times. A read error likely explains why the TCRdb protein, taken from a much larger clone, differs from this DNA's translation at residue 9; the protein shown is translated from the DNA. The chain couples TRDV2 to TRDJ4; 8 positions agree with TRDD3. The J segment lost 1 base and the V segment lost 7 bases, leaving 19 bases of the junction unmatched. This CDR3 is built from 17 residues. Per germline, CDR1 GEAIGNYY and CDR2 EKD. The CDR3 DNA is TGTGCCTGCTTCCACGGGGATACACCAGCGGAAGTCAGACCCCTGATCTTT. It encodes CACFHGDTPAEVRPLIF.

There are a few counts of this clone. An end of the junction does not agree with germline; a read error may underlie this. The chain carries TRDV1 and TRDJ1; D possibly matches TRDD2 or TRDD3 (5 bases each). Germline CDR1 reads TSWWSYY; CDR2 reads QGS. The CDR3 is 24 amino acids. The CDR3 protein is CALGERGFYPYCGRRGRYTDKHIF. The CDR3 nucleotides read TGTGCCCTTGGGGAACGAGGCTTCTACCCCTACTGCGGGAGACGGGGTAGGTACACCGATAAACACATCTTT.

This clone has more than one count but fewer than ten. A far larger clone is a single base away, which makes a read error likely. This CDR3 is also generated by other DNA sequences in the sample. J is TRDJ1 and V is TRDV2; 8 nucleotides match TRDD3. No J gene is reported in TCRdb; it was inferred here by comparing the DNA with germline. This CDR3 comprises 18 residues. CDR1 and CDR2 from the germline V gene are GEAIGNYY and EKD. The junction had 15 bases not matched to a gene; V was cut back by 0 bases and J by 4 bases. The CDR3 nucleotides are TGTGCCTGTGACACCGTGAAGAGGGATACGTCTCTGGGCGATAAACTCATCTTT. Translation gives CACDTVKRDTSLGDKLIF.

A remark on this clone: TCRdb assigns this DNA the protein of a much larger clone, which departs from its translation at residue 13; this likely reflects a read error, and the protein shown comes from translating the DNA. The V gene is TRAV38-2/DV8, the J gene TRDJ1; 8 bases map to TRDD3. CDR3 length equals 19 residues. The V gene end was trimmed by 3 bases and the J gene end by 0 bases; junction bases not matched to a gene: 16. CDR1 and CDR2 (germline): TSESDYY, QEAYKQQN. The CDR3 loop is CAYRIRLVGDPVDTDKLIF. The CDR3 DNA sequence: TGTGCTTATAGGATCCGCTTGGTGGGGGATCCTGTAGACACCGATAAACTCATCTTT.

In its sample, this clone was seen a few times. A far larger clone is just one base off, so this is likely a read error. At the DNA level, this CDR3 is encoded by other sequences in the same sample as well. The chain recombines TRDV1 with TRDJ3; perhaps TRDD3 as D (7 bases). The length of the CDR3 is 24 residues. CDR1 is TSWWSYY, CDR2 QGS, per germline. CDR3: CALGVPRLMEILGKGSWDTRQMFF. The CDR3 bases are TGCGCTCTTGGGGTCCCACGCCTGATGGAAATACTGGGGAAGGGTTCCTGGGACACCCGACAGATGTTTTTC.

In regard to this clone: TCRdb records a much larger clone's protein for this DNA, with a difference at residue 12 that likely arises from a read error; the protein given is the translation of the DNA. The chain joins TRDV1 to TRDJ1, with D possibly being TRDD2 (9 bases). Looked up from germline, CDR1 is TSWWSYY and CDR2 is QGS. The CDR3 is 21 amino acids. Trimming pared 9 bases from V and 5 bases from J, leaving 40 bases between. The DNA for the CDR3 is TGTGCTCTGCGGGTCCTTCCTACGATAATAACTGTGGGATACGCAACTGATAAACTCATCTTT. Amino acid sequence: CALRVLPTIITVGYATDKLIF.

In its sample, this clone was seen many times. This likely stems from a read error, as it lies one base from a far larger clone. The V call is TRDV1, the J call TRDJ1; 11 positions agree with TRDD3. Trimming took 0 bases from V and 0 from J; bases not matched to a gene: 21. CDR3 size: 23 residues. Germline CDR1 TSWWSYY, CDR2 QGS. As DNA, the CDR3 is TGTGCTCTTGGGGAACTCCTTCCTACGAGGACCCTAAACTGGGGGATAGACACCGATAAACTCATCTTT. This sequence encodes CALGELLPTRTLNWGIDTDKLIF.

This clone was observed a few times. The TCRdb record carries a much larger clone's protein, which differs from this DNA's translation at residue 4; a read error is the likely cause, and the protein listed here is the DNA translation. CDR3 DNA: TGTGCCTGTGTCGCCCTGCCAGACACCGATAAACTCATCTTT. As protein: CACVALPDTDKLIF. The chain uses TRDV2 and TRDJ1; D remains ambiguous. No J gene was available from TCRdb, and it was assigned here by a germline match of the DNA. Trimming removed 5 bases from V and 0 bases from J, with 12 bases in between. CDR1 is GEAIGNYY and CDR2 is EKD in the germline V gene. The CDR3 is 14 residues long.

This clone showed up many times. TCRdb's listed protein matches a much larger clone and diverges from this DNA's translation at residue 12, likely through a read error; the protein shown comes from the DNA. This chain joins TRDV1 and TRDJ1; the D is unclear. CDR3 length: 18 amino acids. V lost 2 bases, J lost 1 base, and 20 bases lay in between. CDR1 TSWWSYY and CDR2 QGS come from the germline V gene. The CDR3 protein is CALGEYVASAPCTDKLIF. The CDR3, as DNA: TGTGCTCTTGGGGAATACGTAGCTTCGGCCCCGTGCACCGATAAACTCATCTTT.

Concerning this clone: TCRdb's protein, taken from a much larger clone, differs from this DNA's translation at residue 8, likely owing to a read error; the protein displayed comes from the DNA. This chain joins TRDV1 and TRDJ1, with TRDD3 matching 12 bases. No J gene was available from TCRdb, and it was assigned here by a germline match of the DNA. The germline gives CDR1 TSWWSYY, CDR2 QGS. The CDR3 consists of 21 residues. The trim removed 5 bases at V and 0 bases at J, leaving 19 bases unmatched. The CDR3: CALGPSYSGGYAWSYTDKLIF. The CDR3 DNA reads TGTGCTCTTGGGCCATCTTACTCTGGGGGATACGCTTGGTCCTACACCGATAAACTCATCTTT.

This clone was seen only a few times. TCRdb attributes to this sequence the protein of a much larger clone, which differs from the DNA translation at residue 9; a read error is likely, and the protein displayed is translated from the DNA. The chain recombines TRDV1 with TRDJ1; no firm D call. Since TCRdb gives no J gene, matching the DNA to germline was used here to assign it. Germline V gene data show CDR1 as TSWWSYY and CDR2 as QGS. The CDR3 length is 12 residues. CDR3 region: CALGEPSDELIF. The DNA for the CDR3 is TGTGCTCTTGGGGAACCCTCCGATGAACTCATCTTT.

A few counts support this clone. A read error likely explains this, since a far larger clone differs by one base. The sample holds other DNA sequences that translate to the same CDR3. No J gene was called, and the V gene is TRDV1. Germline CDR1 reads TSWWSYY; CDR2 reads QGS. The CDR3 is 10 amino acids. Written as DNA, the CDR3 is TGTGCTCTTGGGGTAAGGAAGCTCATCTTT. As protein: CALGVRKLIF.

Ten or more counts support this clone. This likely stems from a read error, as it lies one base from a far larger clone. Additional DNA sequences in this sample encode the identical CDR3. The gene calls are TRDV1 and TRDJ1, with 7 positions matching TRDD3. CDR1 and CDR2 from the germline V gene are TSWWSYY and QGS. This CDR3 region has 19 residues. The CDR3 region is CALGGGVLRIRSYTDKLIF. The DNA for the CDR3 is TGTGCTCTTGGGGGGGGCGTCCTCAGGATACGCTCGTACACCGATAAGCTCATCTTT.